The 26 T cell receptor beta chains listed next were all sequenced from one sample in a study of T cells in Graves' hyperthyroidism and ophthalmopathy. Using RNA transcripts as the source, TCR beta CDR3 regions were amplified. Researchers ran a first-round RT-PCR on the TCR CDR3 using the HTBI primer set. In TCRdb, the multiplex PCR reads were re-called with MiXCR into one record per CDR3 protein. The sample lists fewer than 400,000 distinct CDR3 sequences, just under 25% occurring once. The sequenced material came from blood. The receptors were sampled from a man in his forties or fifties with Graves' hyperthyroidism.

This clonotype has just a few counts. The V call is TRBV3-1, the J call TRBJ1-1; 7 nucleotides align to TRBD1. The CDR3 runs to 16 residues. Germline CDR1 is LGHDT and CDR2 is YNNKEL (reference sequence). Germline trimming cut 0 bases from V and 0 bases from J; bases unmatched to any gene: 4. The CDR3 loop is CASSQELGTVNTEAFF. CDR3 bases: TGTGCCAGCAGCCAAGAGCTAGGGACAGTGAACACTGAAGCTTTCTTT. The variable domain in full, completed from reference TRBV3-1 and TRBJ1-1, reads DTAVSQTPKYLVTQMGNDKSIKCEQNLGHDTMYWYKQDSKKFLKIMFSYNNKELIINETVPNRFSPKSPDKAHLNLHINSLELGDSAVYFCASSQELGTVNTEAFFGQGTRLTVV.

The gene calls are TRBV29-1 and TRBJ1-1, with a weak D call TRBD1 (5 bases). The germline V and J ends were trimmed by 3 bases and 11 bases, with 13 bases remaining between them. This CDR3 has 11 amino acids. The germline gives CDR1 SQVTM, CDR2 ANQGSEA. Written as DNA, the CDR3 is TGCAGCGTTGACAGGGCCGGGAAGGCTTTCTTT. Its protein is CSVDRAGKAFF. Full variable domain (missing parts from reference TRBV29-1 and TRBJ1-1): SAVISQKPSRDICQRGTSLTIQCQVDSQVTMMFWYRQQPGQSLTLIATANQGSEATYESGFVIDKFPISRPNLTFSTLTVSNMSPEDSSIYLCSVDRAGKAFFGQGTRLTVV.

This clonotype was picked up many times. This chain connects TRBV27 to TRBJ2-7, with D perhaps TRBD2 (5 bases). This CDR3 is 17 amino acids long. The germline V gene has CDR1 MNHEY and CDR2 SMNVEV (reference sequence). V gave up 5 bases and J gave up 0 bases, with 20 bases separating them. CDR3 DNA sequence: TGTGCCAGCAGTCCCGATATACGCGGGTCTCGCTCCTACGAGCAGTACTTC. Residues: CASSPDIRGSRSYEQYF.

In its sample, this clonotype was seen a few times. The J gene is TRBJ1-6, the V gene TRBV2; D remains ambiguous. Germline values: CDR1 SNHLY, CDR2 FYNNEI. V was cut by 6 bases and J by 9 bases, with 12 bases left in between. The CDR3 has 13 amino acids. The CDR3: CASSSGRASPLHF. The DNA of the CDR3 is TGTGCCAGCAGCTCGGGGAGGGCTTCACCCCTCCACTTT.

This clonotype was picked up a small number of times. The chain joins TRBV28 to TRBJ2-2, with 7 bases lining up with TRBD2. The CDR3 contains 14 residues. CDR1 MDHEN and CDR2 SYDVKM come from the germline V gene. With V trimmed by 6 bases and J by 4 bases, 5 bases remained unmatched. The CDR3 coding sequence is TGTGCCAGCAGCTCAAGCGGGATCACCGGGGAGCTGTTTTTT. It specifies CASSSSGITGELFF.

In its sample, this clonotype was seen many times. The gene calls are TRBV5-1 and TRBJ2-7; no reliable D call. V was shortened by 0 bases and J by 4 bases, with 11 bases between the two germline ends. In germline, CDR1 is SGHRS, CDR2 YFSETQ. CDR3 length: 14 amino acids. This CDR3 reads CASSLEGLDYEQYF. CDR3 DNA: TGCGCCAGCAGCTTGGAAGGGTTGGATTACGAGCAGTACTTC.

Ten or more counts support this clonotype. The V gene is TRBV2, the J gene TRBJ2-3; 13 bases agree with TRBD2. This CDR3 is 17 amino acids long. J gave up 0 bases and V 6 bases, and 6 bases lay outside the gene matches. Per germline, CDR1 SNHLY and CDR2 FYNNEI. The CDR3 is CASSRTSGGTSTDTQYF. In DNA form, the CDR3 reads TGTGCCAGCAGCCGGACTAGCGGGGGTACTAGCACAGATACGCAGTATTTT.

This sequence joins TRBV7-2 and TRBJ2-5; the D gene is possibly TRBD1 (5 bases). V lost 1 base and J lost 5, with 17 bases in between. Looked up from germline, CDR1 is SGHTA and CDR2 is FQGNSA. The CDR3 runs 16 residues. The CDR3 is CASSLEVMGLGETQYF. The CDR3 DNA follows: TGTGCCAGCAGCTTAGAAGTAATGGGGCTGGGGGAGACCCAGTACTTC. The full variable domain, completed using reference TRBV7-2 and TRBJ2-5, is GAGVSQSPSNKVTEKGKDVELRCDPISGHTALYWYRQSLGQGLEFLIYFQGNSAPDKSGLPSDRFSAERTGGSVSTLTIQRTQQEDSAVYLCASSLEVMGLGETQYFGPGTRLLVL.

This clonotype was seen more than once but under ten times. The chain joins TRBV11-2 to TRBJ1-3; tentative D call: TRBD1 (6 bases). Germline-derived CDR1 and CDR2 are SGHAT and FQNNGV. The CDR3 sequence is 16 residues long. The V end lost 4 bases, the J end lost 0 bases, and 13 bases lay between the germline ends. The CDR3 nucleotides read TGTGCCAGCAGCTCTCGGGACACCGCCTCTGGAAACACCATATATTTT. Encoded protein: CASSSRDTASGNTIYF. The full variable domain, with the rest looked up from reference TRBV11-2 and TRBJ1-3, is EAGVAQSPRYKIIEKRQSVAFWCNPISGHATLYWYQQILGQGPKLLIQFQNNGVVDDSQLPKDRFSAERLKGVDSTLKIQPAKLEDSAVYLCASSSRDTASGNTIYFGEGSWLTVV.

This clonotype was observed many times. The V and J genes are TRBV6-1 and TRBJ2-5, with D perhaps given as TRBD1 or TRBD2 (6 bases each). V was trimmed by 5 bases and J by 5 bases, leaving 12 bases between them. This CDR3 contains 13 residues. In germline, CDR1 is MNHNS, CDR2 SASEGT. CDR3 region: CASSRERGETQYF. Here the CDR3 DNA reads TGTGCCAGCAGTCGGGAGAGGGGGGAGACCCAGTACTTC.

This rearrangement joins TRBV5-4 to TRBJ2-7; D is perhaps TRBD1 (6 bases). Trimming took 0 bases from V and 1 from J, leaving 11 bases between them. Germline CDR1 and CDR2: SGHNT and YYREEE (reference sequence). The CDR3 runs to 15 residues. The CDR3 region is CASSLGGQLSYEQYF. The DNA for the CDR3 is TGTGCCAGCAGCTTGGGAGGACAGTTATCCTACGAGCAGTACTTC.

This clonotype turned up a few times. The V and J genes are TRBV7-9 and TRBJ1-1; tentative D call: TRBD1 (6 bases). This CDR3 is 14 amino acids long. Looked up from germline, CDR1 is SEHNR and CDR2 is FQNEAQ (reference sequence). Trimming left V 1 base short and J 11 bases short, with 17 bases between. The CDR3 bases are TGTGCCAGCAGCTTAGTAGGGGGGGGACCCGGGGCTTTCTTT. Translated, it gives CASSLVGGGPGAFF.

This clonotype was observed at least ten times. The gene calls are TRBV7-2 and TRBJ2-7, with D possibly being TRBD1 (6 bases). Trimming took off 6 bases at V and 4 bases at J, with 16 bases between the two ends. Looked up from germline, CDR1 is SGHTA and CDR2 is FQGNSA. The CDR3 contains 14 residues. The chain's CDR3 is CASSRYKGDYEQYF. The CDR3 bases are TGTGCCAGCAGTCGCTACAAGGGGGATTACGAGCAGTACTTC.

This clonotype appeared a few times. V and J are TRBV7-9 and TRBJ1-1; perhaps TRBD1 as D (6 bases). The CDR3 spans 13 residues. Germline V gene lookup returns CDR1 SEHNR and CDR2 FQNEAQ (reference sequence). Trimming left V 6 bases short and J 6 bases short, with 14 bases between. CDR3 coding DNA: TGTGCCAGCAGGGAAGAGCGGGGGCCTGAAGCTTTCTTT. Amino acids: CASREERGPEAFF.

The chain combines TRBV6-5 with TRBJ2-1; D perhaps matches TRBD2 (6 bases). The CDR3 covers 12 residues. Trimming pared 4 bases from V and 9 bases from J, leaving 10 bases between. Germline CDR1 and CDR2: MNHEY and SVGAGI. This CDR3 reads CASSFPGVEQFF. DNA of the CDR3: TGTGCCAGCAGTTTCCCGGGGGTTGAGCAGTTCTTC.

Many counts were recorded for this clonotype. This chain links TRBV18 with TRBJ1-1; D gene unclear. Germline CDR1 is KGHSH and CDR2 is LQKENI. The V end lost 8 bases, the J end lost 6 bases, and 10 bases lay between the germline ends. The CDR3 is made up of 11 amino acids. The CDR3 region has the DNA TGTGCCAGCGCACTTATGTCTGAAGCTTTCTTT. Encoded protein: CASALMSEAFF.

J is TRBJ2-6 and V is TRBV10-3; no firm D call. This CDR3 is 12 amino acids long. Trimming shortened V by 8 bases and J by 0 bases, and 2 bases separated the two germline ends. The germline V gene has CDR1 ENHRY and CDR2 SYGVKD. The CDR3 spells CAIASGANVLTF. The CDR3, as DNA: TGTGCCATCGCCTCTGGGGCCAACGTCCTGACTTTC.

The V gene is TRBV20-1, the J gene TRBJ2-7, with 8 bases matching TRBD2. With 3 bases clipped from V and 4 bases from J, the junction kept 17 bases outside the gene matches. Germline V gene data show CDR1 as DFQATT and CDR2 as SNEGSKA (reference sequence). The CDR3 spans 17 residues. CDR3 sequence (DNA): TGCAGTGCTAGTACATTGAGATCAAGCGGGAGTCTTTACGAGCAGTACTTC. Its protein product is CSASTLRSSGSLYEQYF.

This clonotype was counted many times. The chain combines TRBV20-1 with TRBJ1-1, with D unclear. This CDR3 region has 16 residues. CDR1 and CDR2 from the germline V gene are DFQATT and SNEGSKA (reference sequence). Trimming took off 0 bases at V and 1 base at J, with 15 bases between the two ends. The CDR3 DNA reads TGCAGTGCTAGAGATCTCGGTTTCGGGCAGAACACTGAAGCTTTCTTT. Protein sequence: CSARDLGFGQNTEAFF.

This clonotype has a handful of counts. The chain links TRBV6-1 to TRBJ1-2; maybe TRBD1 (6 bases). CDR1 MNHNS and CDR2 SASEGT come from the germline V gene. CDR3 length equals 15 residues. V lost 5 bases and J lost 4, with 17 bases in between. In nucleotides, the CDR3 is TGTGCCAGCAGTTGGGGATTAGGACAGATCTATGGCTACACCTTC. Its protein product is CASSWGLGQIYGYTF.

This rearrangement joins TRBV28 to TRBJ2-1, with D unresolved. This CDR3 contains 17 residues. CDR1 and CDR2 from the germline V gene are MDHEN and SYDVKM. Trimming cost V 4 bases and J 7 bases, with 23 bases left between them. The CDR3 reads CASSYAPFNVAGNEQFF. As DNA, the CDR3 is TGTGCCAGCAGTTATGCCCCCTTTAACGTCGCAGGAAATGAGCAGTTCTTC.

The genes are TRBV28 and TRBJ1-1; D possibly corresponds to TRBD1 (6 bases). Trimming cost V 0 bases and J 3 bases, with 14 bases left between them. The CDR3 length is 16 residues. In germline, CDR1 is MDHEN, CDR2 SYDVKM. CDR3 sequence reads: CASSLWSSGAYTEAFF. The CDR3 coding sequence is TGTGCCAGCAGTTTATGGAGTTCAGGGGCGTACACTGAAGCTTTCTTT.

This clonotype was counted many times. The chain carries TRBV7-3 and TRBJ2-7; the match to TRBD1 covers 9 bases. V lost 2 bases, J lost 4 bases, and 6 bases stayed unmatched. The CDR3 length is 15 residues. The germline V gene has CDR1 SGHTA and CDR2 FQGTGA. The CDR3 DNA reads as TGTGCCAGCAGCTTATCGGGACAGGGAGGTTACGAGCAGTACTTC. Translating it yields CASSLSGQGGYEQYF.

This clonotype was found many times. The V call is TRBV11-2, the J call TRBJ2-7; 7 positions match TRBD1. This CDR3 is 14 amino acids long. Trimming took 5 bases from V and 2 from J; bases not matched to a gene: 6. The germline CDR1 and CDR2 sequences are SGHAT and FQNNGV. The CDR3 loop is CASSHPGQTYEQYF. The CDR3 DNA reads TGTGCCAGCAGCCATCCGGGACAGACCTACGAGCAGTACTTC.

This clonotype was detected a few times. This chain uses TRBV20-1 with TRBJ1-6; no definite D call. V lost 6 bases, J lost 0 bases, and 15 bases lay in between. The CDR3 runs 16 residues. Germline CDR1 reads DFQATT; CDR2 reads SNEGSKA (reference sequence). CDR3 bases: TGCAGTGCCTCCGATCTCCTTAGCTCCTATAATTCACCCCTCCACTTT. It is translated as CSASDLLSSYNSPLHF.

This clonotype was seen at least ten times. This chain joins TRBV24-1 and TRBJ2-2; D ambiguous. The V gene lost 9 bases and the J gene lost 0 bases, with 7 bases spanning the gap. This CDR3 has 13 residues. CDR1 and CDR2 (germline): KGHDR, SFDVKD. The CDR3 loop is CATEAPNTGELFF. The CDR3 DNA reads TGTGCCACCGAGGCACCGAACACCGGGGAGCTGTTTTTT.